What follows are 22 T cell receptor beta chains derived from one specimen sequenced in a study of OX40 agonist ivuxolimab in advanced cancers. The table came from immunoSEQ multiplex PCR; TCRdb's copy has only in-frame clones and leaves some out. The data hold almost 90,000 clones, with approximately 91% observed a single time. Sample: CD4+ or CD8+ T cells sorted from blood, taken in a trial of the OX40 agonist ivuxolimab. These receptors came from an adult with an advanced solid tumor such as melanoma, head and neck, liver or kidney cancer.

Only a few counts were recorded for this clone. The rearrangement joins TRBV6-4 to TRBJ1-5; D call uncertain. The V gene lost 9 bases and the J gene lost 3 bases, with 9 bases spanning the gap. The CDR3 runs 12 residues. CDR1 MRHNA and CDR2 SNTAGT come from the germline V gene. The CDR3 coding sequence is TGTGCCAGAAAGGGCATCAATCAGCCCCAGCATTTT. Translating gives CARKGINQPQHF.

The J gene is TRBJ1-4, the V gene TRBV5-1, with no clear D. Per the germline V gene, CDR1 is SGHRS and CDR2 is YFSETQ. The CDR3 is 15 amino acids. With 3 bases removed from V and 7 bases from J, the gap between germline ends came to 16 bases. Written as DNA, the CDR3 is TGCGCCAGCAGCTCGCTATCGGGTGAGGGTGAAAAACTGTTTTTT. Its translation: CASSSLSGEGEKLFF.

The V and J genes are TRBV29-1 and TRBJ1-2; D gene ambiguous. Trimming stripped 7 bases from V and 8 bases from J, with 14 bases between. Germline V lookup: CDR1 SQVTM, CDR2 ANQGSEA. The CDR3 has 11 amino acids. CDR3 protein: CSAIRTTGYTF. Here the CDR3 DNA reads TGCAGCGCCATCCGGACTACGGGCTACACCTTC.

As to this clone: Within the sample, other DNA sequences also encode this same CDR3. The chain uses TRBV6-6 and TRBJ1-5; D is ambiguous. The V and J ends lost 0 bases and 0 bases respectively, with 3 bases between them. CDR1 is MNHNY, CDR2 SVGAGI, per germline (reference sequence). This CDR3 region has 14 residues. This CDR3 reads CASSYSNSNQPQHF. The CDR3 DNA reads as TGTGCCAGCAGTTACTCTAATAGCAATCAGCCCCAGCATTTT.

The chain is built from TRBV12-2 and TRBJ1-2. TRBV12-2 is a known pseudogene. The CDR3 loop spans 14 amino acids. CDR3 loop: CASRPRGPNYGYTF. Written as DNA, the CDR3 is TGTGCAAGTCGCCCGCGGGGTCCTAACTATGGCTACACCTTC.

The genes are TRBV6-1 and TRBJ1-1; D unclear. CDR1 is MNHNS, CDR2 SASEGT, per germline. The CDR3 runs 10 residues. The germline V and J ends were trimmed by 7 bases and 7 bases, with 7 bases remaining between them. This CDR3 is CASKINEAFF. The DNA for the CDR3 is TGTGCCAGCAAGATCAATGAAGCTTTCTTT.

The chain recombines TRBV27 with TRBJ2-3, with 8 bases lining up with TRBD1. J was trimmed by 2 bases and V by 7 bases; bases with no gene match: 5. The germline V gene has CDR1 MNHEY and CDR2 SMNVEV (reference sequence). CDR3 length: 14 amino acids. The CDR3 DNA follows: TGTGCCAGCACCCGGGACAGGTACACAGATACGCAGTATTTT. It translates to CASTRDRYTDTQYF.

CDR3 residues: CAITKGQGNTEAFF. CDR3 nucleotide sequence: TGTGCCATCACCAAGGGACAGGGGAACACTGAAGCTTTCTTT. J is TRBJ1-1 and V is TRBV10-3; 9 bases align to TRBD1. CDR3 length: 14 amino acids. V lost 7 bases, J lost 1 base, and 4 bases stayed unmatched. The V gene's germline CDR1 is ENHRY and CDR2 SYGVKD.

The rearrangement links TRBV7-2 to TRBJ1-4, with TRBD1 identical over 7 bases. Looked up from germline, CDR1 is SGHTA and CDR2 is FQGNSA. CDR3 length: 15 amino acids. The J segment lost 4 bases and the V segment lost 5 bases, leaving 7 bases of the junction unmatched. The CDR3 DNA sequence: TGTGCCAGCAGCGAACCCCCAGGGGGTAATGAAAAACTGTTTTTT. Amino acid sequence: CASSEPPGGNEKLFF.

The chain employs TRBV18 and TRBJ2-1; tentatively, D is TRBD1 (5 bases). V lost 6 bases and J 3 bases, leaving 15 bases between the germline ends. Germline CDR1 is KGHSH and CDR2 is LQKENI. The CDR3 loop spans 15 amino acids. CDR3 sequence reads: CASSPRSRDYNEQFF. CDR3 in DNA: TGTGCCAGCTCGCCCCGAAGCAGGGACTACAATGAGCAGTTCTTC.

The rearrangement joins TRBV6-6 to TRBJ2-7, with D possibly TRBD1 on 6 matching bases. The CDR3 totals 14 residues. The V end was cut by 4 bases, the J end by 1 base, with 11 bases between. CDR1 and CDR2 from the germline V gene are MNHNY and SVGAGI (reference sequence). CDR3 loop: CASSSRDKSYEQYF. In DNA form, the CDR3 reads TGTGCCAGCAGTTCCCGGGACAAGTCCTACGAGCAGTACTTC.

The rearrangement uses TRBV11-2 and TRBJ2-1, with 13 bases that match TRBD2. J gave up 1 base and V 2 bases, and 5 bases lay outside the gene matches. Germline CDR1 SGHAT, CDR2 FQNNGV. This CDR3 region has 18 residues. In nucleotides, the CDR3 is TGTGCCAGCAGCTTAACTAGCGGGGGGGCCGCGTCCTACAATGAGCAGTTCTTC. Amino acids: CASSLTSGGAASYNEQFF.

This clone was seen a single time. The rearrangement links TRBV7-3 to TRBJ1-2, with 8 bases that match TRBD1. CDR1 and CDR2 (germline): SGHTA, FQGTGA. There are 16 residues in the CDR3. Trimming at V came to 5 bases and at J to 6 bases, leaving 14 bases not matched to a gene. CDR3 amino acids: CASSKGPRTGTNGYTF. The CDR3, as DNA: TGTGCCAGCAGCAAAGGCCCCCGGACAGGGACTAATGGCTACACCTTC.

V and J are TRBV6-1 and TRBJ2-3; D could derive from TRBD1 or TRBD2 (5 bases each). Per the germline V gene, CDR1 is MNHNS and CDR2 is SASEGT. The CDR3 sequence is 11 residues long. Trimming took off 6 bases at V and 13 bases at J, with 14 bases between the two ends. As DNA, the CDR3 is TGTGCCAGCAGGAACCGGGACCTGGAGTATTTT. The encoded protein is CASRNRDLEYF.

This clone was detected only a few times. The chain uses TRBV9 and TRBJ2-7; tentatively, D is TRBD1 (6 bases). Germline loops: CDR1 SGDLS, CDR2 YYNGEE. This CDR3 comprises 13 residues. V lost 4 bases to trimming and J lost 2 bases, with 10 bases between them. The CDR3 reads CASSSTGTYEQYF. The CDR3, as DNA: TGTGCCAGCAGCTCGACAGGAACCTACGAGCAGTACTTC.

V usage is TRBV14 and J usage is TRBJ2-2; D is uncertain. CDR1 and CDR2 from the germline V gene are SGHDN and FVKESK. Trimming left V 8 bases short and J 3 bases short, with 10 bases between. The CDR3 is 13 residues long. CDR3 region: CASRRVDTGELFF. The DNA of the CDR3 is TGTGCCAGCCGGCGAGTTGACACCGGGGAGCTGTTTTTT.

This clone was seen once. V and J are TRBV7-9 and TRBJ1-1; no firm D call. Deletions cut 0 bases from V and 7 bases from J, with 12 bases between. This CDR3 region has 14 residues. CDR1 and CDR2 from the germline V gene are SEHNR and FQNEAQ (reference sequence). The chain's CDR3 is CASSLARDLGEAFF. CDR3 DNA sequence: TGTGCCAGCAGCTTAGCTCGGGATTTGGGTGAAGCTTTCTTT.

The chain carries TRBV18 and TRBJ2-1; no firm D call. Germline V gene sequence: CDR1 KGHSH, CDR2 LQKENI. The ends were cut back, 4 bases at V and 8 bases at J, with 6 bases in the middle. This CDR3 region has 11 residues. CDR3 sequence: CASSRVDEQFF. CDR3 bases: TGTGCCAGCTCACGGGTTGATGAGCAGTTCTTC.

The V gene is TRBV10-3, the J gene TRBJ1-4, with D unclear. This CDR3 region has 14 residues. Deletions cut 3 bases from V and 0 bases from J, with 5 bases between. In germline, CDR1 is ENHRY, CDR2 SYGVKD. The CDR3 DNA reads TGTGCCATCAGTGACAGAGCAACTAATGAAAAACTGTTTTTT. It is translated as CAISDRATNEKLFF.

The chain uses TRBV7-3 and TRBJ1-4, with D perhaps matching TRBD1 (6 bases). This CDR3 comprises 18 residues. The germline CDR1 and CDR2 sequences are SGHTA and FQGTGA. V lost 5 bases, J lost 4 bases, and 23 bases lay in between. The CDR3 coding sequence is TGTGCCAGCAGCCCCTACGGACAGAGGGGCACTCTTAATGAAAAACTGTTTTTT. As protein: CASSPYGQRGTLNEKLFF.

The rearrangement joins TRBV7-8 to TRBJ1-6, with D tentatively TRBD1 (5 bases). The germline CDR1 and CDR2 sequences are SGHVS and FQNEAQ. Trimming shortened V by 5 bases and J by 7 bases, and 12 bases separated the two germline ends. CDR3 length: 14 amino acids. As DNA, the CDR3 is TGTGCCAGCAGCCACTCCGGGGGGAATTCACCCCTCCACTTT. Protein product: CASSHSGGNSPLHF. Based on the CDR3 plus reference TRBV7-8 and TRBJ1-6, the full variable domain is GAGVSQSPRYKVAKRGQDVALRCDPISGHVSLFWYQQALGQGPEFLTYFQNEAQLDKSGLPSDRFFAERPEGSVSTLKIQRTQQEDSAVYLCASSHSGGNSPLHFGNGTRLTVT.

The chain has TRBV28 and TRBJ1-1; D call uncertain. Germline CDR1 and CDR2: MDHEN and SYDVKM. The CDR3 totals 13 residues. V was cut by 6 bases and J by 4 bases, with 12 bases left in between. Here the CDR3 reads CASRTRVATEAFF. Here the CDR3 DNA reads TGTGCCAGCAGAACCCGTGTGGCCACTGAAGCTTTCTTT.